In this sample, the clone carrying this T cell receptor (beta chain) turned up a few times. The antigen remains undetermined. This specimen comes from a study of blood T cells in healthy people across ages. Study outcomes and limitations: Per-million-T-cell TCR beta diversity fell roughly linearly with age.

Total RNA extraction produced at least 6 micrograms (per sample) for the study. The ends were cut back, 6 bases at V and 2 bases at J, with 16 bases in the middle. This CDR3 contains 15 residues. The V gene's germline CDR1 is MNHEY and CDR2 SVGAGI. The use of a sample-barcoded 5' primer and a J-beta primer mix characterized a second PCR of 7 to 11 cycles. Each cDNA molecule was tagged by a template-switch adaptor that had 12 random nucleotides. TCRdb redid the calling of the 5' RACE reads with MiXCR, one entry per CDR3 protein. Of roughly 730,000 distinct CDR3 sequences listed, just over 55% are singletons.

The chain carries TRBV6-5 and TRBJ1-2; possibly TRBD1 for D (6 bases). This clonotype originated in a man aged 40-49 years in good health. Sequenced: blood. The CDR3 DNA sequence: TGTGCCAGCAGGAAACAGGGCGGAAACAACTATGGCTACACCTTC. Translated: CASRKQGGNNYGYTF.